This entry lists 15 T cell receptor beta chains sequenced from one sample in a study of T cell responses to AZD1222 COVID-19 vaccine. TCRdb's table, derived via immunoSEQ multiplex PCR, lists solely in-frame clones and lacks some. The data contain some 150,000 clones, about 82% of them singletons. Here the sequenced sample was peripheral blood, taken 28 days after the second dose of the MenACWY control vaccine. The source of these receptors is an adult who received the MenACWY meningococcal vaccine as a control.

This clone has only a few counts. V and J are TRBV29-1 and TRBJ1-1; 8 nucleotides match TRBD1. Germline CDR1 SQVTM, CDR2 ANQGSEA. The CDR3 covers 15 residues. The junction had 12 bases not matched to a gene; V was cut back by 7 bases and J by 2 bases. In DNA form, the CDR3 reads TGCAGCGCCCGGCCCAGGGGGCGGCTAAACACTGAAGCTTTCTTT. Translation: CSARPRGRLNTEAFF.

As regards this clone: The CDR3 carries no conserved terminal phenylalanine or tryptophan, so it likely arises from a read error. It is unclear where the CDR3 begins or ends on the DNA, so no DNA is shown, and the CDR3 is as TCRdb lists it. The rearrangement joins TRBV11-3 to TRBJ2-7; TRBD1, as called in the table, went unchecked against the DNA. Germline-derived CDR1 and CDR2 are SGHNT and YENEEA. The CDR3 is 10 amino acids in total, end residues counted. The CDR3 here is CASSSILGAD.

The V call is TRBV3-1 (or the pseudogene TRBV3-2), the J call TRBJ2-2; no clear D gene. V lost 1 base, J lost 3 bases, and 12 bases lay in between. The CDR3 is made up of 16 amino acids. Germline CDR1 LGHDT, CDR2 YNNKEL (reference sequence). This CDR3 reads CASSQGPQADTGELFF. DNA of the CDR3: TGTGCCAGCAGCCAAGGTCCCCAGGCAGACACCGGGGAGCTGTTTTTT.

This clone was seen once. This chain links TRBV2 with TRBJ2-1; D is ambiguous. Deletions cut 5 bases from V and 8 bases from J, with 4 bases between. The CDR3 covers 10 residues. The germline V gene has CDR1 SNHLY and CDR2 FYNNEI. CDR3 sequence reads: CASSRDEQFF. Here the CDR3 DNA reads TGTGCCAGCAGTAGGGATGAGCAGTTCTTC.

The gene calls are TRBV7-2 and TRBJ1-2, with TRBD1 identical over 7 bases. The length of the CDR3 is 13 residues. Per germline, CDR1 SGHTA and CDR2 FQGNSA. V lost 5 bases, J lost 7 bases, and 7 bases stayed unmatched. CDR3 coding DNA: TGTGCCAGCAGCCCAGCAGGGGGGAGTGGCTACACCTTC. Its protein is CASSPAGGSGYTF. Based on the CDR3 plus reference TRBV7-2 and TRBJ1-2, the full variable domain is GAGVSQSPSNKVTEKGKDVELRCDPISGHTALYWYRQSLGQGLEFLIYFQGNSAPDKSGLPSDRFSAERTGGSVSTLTIQRTQQEDSAVYLCASSPAGGSGYTFGSGTRLTVV.

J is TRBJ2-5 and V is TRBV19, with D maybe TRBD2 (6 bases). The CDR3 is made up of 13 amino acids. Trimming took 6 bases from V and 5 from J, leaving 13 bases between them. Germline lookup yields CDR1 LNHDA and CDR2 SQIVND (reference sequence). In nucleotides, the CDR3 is TGTGCCAGTAGACGGACGGGAGTGGAGACCCAGTACTTC. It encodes CASRRTGVETQYF. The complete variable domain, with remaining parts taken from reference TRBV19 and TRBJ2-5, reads DGGITQSPKYLFRKEGQNVTLSCEQNLNHDAMYWYRQDPGQGLRLIYYSQIVNDFQKGDIAEGYSVSREKKESFPLTVTSAQKNPTAFYLCASRRTGVETQYFGPGTRLLVL.

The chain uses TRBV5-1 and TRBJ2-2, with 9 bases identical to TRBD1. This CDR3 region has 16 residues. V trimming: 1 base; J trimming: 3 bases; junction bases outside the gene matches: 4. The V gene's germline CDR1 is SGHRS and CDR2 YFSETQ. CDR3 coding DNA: TGCGCCAGCAGCTTGCCCGGGACAGGGCACACCGGGGAGCTGTTTTTT. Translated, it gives CASSLPGTGHTGELFF.

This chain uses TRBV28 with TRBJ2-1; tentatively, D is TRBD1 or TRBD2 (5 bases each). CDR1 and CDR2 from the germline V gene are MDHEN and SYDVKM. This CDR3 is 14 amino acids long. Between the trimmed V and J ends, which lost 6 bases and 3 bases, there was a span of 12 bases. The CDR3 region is CASSRGGLYNEQFF. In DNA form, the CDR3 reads TGTGCCAGCAGCCGGGGCGGGCTCTACAATGAGCAGTTCTTC.

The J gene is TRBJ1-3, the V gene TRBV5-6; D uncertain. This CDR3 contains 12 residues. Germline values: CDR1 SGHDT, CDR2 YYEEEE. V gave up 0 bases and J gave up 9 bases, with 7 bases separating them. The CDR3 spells CASSLALGTIYF. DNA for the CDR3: TGTGCCAGCAGCTTGGCCCTGGGCACCATATATTTT.

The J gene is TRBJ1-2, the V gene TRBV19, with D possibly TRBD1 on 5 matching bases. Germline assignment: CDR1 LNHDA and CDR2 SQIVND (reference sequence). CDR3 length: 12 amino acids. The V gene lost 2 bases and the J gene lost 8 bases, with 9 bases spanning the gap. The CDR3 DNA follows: TGTGCCAGTAGTATAACCCAGGGCGGCTACACCTTC. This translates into CASSITQGGYTF.

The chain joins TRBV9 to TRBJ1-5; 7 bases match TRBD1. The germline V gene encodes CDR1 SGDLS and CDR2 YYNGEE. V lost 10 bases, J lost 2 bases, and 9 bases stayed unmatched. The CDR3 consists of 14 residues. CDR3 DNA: TGTGCCTCCGGCAGGGGGGTCGGCAATCAGCCCCAGCATTTT. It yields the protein CASGRGVGNQPQHF.

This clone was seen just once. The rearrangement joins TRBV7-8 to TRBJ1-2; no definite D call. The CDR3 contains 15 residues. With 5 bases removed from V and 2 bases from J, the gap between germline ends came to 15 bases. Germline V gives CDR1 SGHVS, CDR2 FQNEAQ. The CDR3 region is CASSPSTGNNYGYTF. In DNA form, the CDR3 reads TGTGCCAGCAGCCCCTCCACGGGGAACAACTATGGCTACACCTTC.

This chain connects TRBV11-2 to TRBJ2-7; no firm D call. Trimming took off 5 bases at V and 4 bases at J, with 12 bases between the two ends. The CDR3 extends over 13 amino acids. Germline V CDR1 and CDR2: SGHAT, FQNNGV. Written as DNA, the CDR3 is TGTGCCAGCAGCCCCTTGGTGGGGTACGAGCAGTACTTC. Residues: CASSPLVGYEQYF.

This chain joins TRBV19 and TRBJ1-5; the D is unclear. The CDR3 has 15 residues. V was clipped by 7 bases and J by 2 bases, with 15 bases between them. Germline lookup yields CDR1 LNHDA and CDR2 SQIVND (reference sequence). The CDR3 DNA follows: TGTGCCAGTACCCCGGGCCCAGGAGGCAATCAGCCCCAGCATTTT. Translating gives CASTPGPGGNQPQHF. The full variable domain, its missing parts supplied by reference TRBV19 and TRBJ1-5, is DGGITQSPKYLFRKEGQNVTLSCEQNLNHDAMYWYRQDPGQGLRLIYYSQIVNDFQKGDIAEGYSVSREKKESFPLTVTSAQKNPTAFYLCASTPGPGGNQPQHFGDGTRLSIL.

The chain's CDR3 is CASSHTGTYNEQFF. CDR3 sequence (DNA): TGCGCCAGCAGCCACACAGGGACCTACAATGAGCAGTTCTTC. The J gene is TRBJ2-1, the V gene TRBV4-1; D is perhaps TRBD1 (6 bases). The CDR3 length is 14 residues. Trimming stripped 3 bases from V and 2 bases from J, with 8 bases between. CDR1 is MGHRA and CDR2 is YSYEKL in the germline V gene.